These T cell receptor beta chains were read from a single sample in a study of blood T cell repertoires in COVID-19. Sequenced by immunoSEQ multiplex PCR; TCRdb stores in-frame clones only, minus some. The sample comprises fewer than 300,000 clones, roughly 80% of which are singletons, and less than 5.5% rests with the top ten. Sequencing input: PBMCs or T cells enriched from blood (not recorded which). The receptor source for this set is a man between 35 and 55 years old who had been exposed to COVID-19. The CDR3 runs from the conserved cysteine through the conserved F or W. The D gene is left open where the match is weak. The size entry is marked missing in some rows and otherwise reads once, few, many or a size class.

D: .; J: TRBJ1-3; size: .; V: TRBV19; CDR3: CASSTRRNGGNTIYF; DNA: TGTGCCAGTAGTACCAGGAGGAATGGGGGAAACACCATATATTTT
D: .; J: TRBJ1-1; size: .; V: TRBV27; CDR3: CASRRRDTEAFF; DNA: TGTGCCAGCAGGAGGAGAGACACTGAAGCTTTCTTT
D: .; J: TRBJ1-2; size: .; V: TRBV28; CDR3: CASSWGLGGYTF; DNA: TGTGCCAGCAGCTGGGGCCTCGGGGGCTACACCTTC
D: .; J: TRBJ2-5; size: few; V: TRBV11-1; CDR3: CASSLWQGGQETQYF; DNA: TGTGCCAGCAGCTTATGGCAGGGTGGCCAAGAGACCCAGTACTTC
D: .; J: TRBJ2-1; size: .; V: TRBV5-5; CDR3: CASSFTRRQGGVYNEQFF; DNA: TGTGCCAGCAGCTTCACTCGTAGACAGGGAGGTGTTTACAATGAGCAGTTCTTC
D: TRBD1; J: TRBJ2-2; size: .; V: TRBV5-4; CDR3: CASSRDRDATFELFF; DNA: TGTGCCAGCAGTCGAGACAGGGACGCGACGTTCGAGCTGTTTTTT
D: .; J: TRBJ1-1; size: .; V: TRBV7-9; CDR3: CASSHGNTEAFF; DNA: TGTGCCAGTTCTCACGGTAACACTGAAGCTTTCTTT
D: .; J: TRBJ2-1; size: .; V: TRBV4-1; CDR3: CASSQLSGNGEQFF; DNA: TGCGCCAGCAGCCAACTCTCCGGGAACGGAGAGCAGTTCTTC
D: TRBD1; J: TRBJ1-1; size: few; V: TRBV19; CDR3: CASLNSRGLKAFF; DNA: TGTGCCAGTCTCAATAGTAGGGGGCTAAAAGCTTTCTTT
D: .; J: TRBJ1-5; size: .; V: TRBV18; CDR3: CASSLGGYRPQHF; DNA: TGTGCCAGCTCTCTGGGGGGGTATCGGCCCCAGCATTTT
D: .; J: TRBJ1-6; size: .; V: TRBV5-1; CDR3: CASSLFRDNNSPLHF; DNA: TGCGCCAGCAGCTTGTTTCGGGACAATAATTCACCCCTCCACTTT
D: TRBD1; J: TRBJ1-6; size: few; V: TRBV3-1/TRBV3-2; CDR3: CASSQGQGLTYNSPLHF; DNA: TGTGCCAGCAGCCAAGGACAGGGTCTTACCTATAATTCACCCCTCCACTTT
D: TRBD1; J: TRBJ1-1; size: few; V: TRBV18; CDR3: CASSRGQAGRNTEAFF; DNA: TGTGCCAGCTCGAGAGGACAGGCAGGAAGGAACACTGAAGCTTTCTTT
D: TRBD1; J: TRBJ2-7; size: .; V: TRBV7-2; CDR3: CASSLGTGSYEQYF; DNA: TGTGCCAGCAGCTTGGGGACAGGGTCCTACGAGCAGTACTTC
D: TRBD1; J: TRBJ1-3; size: .; V: TRBV18; CDR3: CASSPPLSIGTGTGNTIYF; DNA: TGTGCCAGCTCACCACCCCTATCAATCGGGACAGGGACTGGAAACACCATATATTTT
D: .; J: TRBJ1-5; size: .; V: TRBV5-1; CDR3: CASSSGAADQPQHF; DNA: TGCGCCAGCAGCTCCGGAGCAGCGGATCAGCCCCAGCATTTT
D: .; J: TRBJ1-2; size: .; V: TRBV24-1; CDR3: CATSERNYGYTF; DNA: TGTGCCACCAGTGAGAGAAACTATGGCTACACCTTC
D: TRBD1; J: TRBJ1-1; size: .; V: TRBV27; CDR3: CASSPRGLGTEAFF; DNA: TGTGCCAGCAGTCCGAGGGGGCTGGGGACTGAAGCTTTCTTT
D: TRBD1; J: TRBJ1-5; size: .; V: TRBV5-1; CDR3: CASSLTGGEQPQHF; DNA: TGCGCCAGCAGCTTGACAGGGGGGGAGCAGCCCCAGCATTTT